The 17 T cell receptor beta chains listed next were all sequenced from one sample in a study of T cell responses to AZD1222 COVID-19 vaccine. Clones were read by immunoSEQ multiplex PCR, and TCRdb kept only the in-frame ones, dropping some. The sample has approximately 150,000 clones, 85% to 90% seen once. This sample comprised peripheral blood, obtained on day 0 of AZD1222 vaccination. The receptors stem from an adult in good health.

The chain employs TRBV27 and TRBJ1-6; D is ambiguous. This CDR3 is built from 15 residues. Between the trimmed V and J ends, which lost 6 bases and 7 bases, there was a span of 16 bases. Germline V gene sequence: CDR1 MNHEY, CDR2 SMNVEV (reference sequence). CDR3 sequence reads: CASSLISDGNSPLHF. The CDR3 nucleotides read TGTGCCAGCAGCCTCATCTCTGATGGGAATTCACCCCTCCACTTT.

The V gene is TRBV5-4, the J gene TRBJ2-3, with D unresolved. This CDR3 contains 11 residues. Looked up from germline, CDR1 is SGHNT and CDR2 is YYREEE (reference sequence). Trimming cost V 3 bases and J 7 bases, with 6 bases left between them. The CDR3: CASSSTNTQYF. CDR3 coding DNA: TGTGCCAGCAGCTCCACCAATACGCAGTATTTT.

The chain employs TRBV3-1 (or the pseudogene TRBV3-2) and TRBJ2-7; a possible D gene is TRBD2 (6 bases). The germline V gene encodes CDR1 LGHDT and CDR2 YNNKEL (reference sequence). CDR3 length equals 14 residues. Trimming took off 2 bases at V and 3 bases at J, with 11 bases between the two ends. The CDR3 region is CASSQRESRYEQYF. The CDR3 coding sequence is TGTGCCAGCAGCCAACGGGAGTCTCGCTACGAGCAGTACTTC.

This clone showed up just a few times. As DNA, the CDR3 is TGTGCCAGCAGCGTATGGACTAGCGGAACCGATGAGCAGTTCTTC. It codes for CASSVWTSGTDEQFF. This chain uses TRBV9 with TRBJ2-1, with TRBD2 identical over 10 bases. The CDR3 spans 15 residues. The J segment lost 8 bases and the V segment lost 1 base, leaving 6 bases of the junction unmatched. CDR1 and CDR2 from the germline V gene are SGDLS and YYNGEE.

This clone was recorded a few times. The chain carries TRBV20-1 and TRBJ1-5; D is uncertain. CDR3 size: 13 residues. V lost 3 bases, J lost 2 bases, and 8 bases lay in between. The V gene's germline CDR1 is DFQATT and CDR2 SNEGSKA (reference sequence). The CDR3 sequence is CSASNVGNQPQHF. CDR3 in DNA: TGCAGTGCTAGTAACGTTGGCAATCAGCCCCAGCATTTT.

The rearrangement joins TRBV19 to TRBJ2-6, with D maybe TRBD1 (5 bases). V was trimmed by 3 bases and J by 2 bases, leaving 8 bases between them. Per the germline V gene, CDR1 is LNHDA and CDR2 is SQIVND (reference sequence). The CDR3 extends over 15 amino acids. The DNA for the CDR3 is TGTGCCAGTAGTATCCAGGGTGCTGGGGCCAACGTCCTGACTTTC. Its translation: CASSIQGAGANVLTF.

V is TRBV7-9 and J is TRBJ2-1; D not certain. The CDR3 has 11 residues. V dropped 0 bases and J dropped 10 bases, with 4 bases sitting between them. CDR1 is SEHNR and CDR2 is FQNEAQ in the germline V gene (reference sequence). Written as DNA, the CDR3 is TGTGCCAGCAGCTTAGCGGGAGAGCAGTTCTTC. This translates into CASSLAGEQFF.

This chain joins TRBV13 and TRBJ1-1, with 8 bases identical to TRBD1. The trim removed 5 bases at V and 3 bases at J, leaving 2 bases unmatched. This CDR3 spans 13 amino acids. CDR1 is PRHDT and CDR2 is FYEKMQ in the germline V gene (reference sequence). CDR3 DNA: TGTGCCAGCAGCCTGGACAGGGACACTGAAGCTTTCTTT. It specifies CASSLDRDTEAFF.

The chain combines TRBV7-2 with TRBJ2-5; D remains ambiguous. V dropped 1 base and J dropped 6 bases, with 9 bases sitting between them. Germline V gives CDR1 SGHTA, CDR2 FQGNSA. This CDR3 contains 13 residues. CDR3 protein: CASSLGPWQTQYF. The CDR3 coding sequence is TGTGCCAGCAGCTTAGGCCCCTGGCAGACCCAGTACTTC. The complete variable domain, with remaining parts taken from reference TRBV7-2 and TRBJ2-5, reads GAGVSQSPSNKVTEKGKDVELRCDPISGHTALYWYRQSLGQGLEFLIYFQGNSAPDKSGLPSDRFSAERTGGSVSTLTIQRTQQEDSAVYLCASSLGPWQTQYFGPGTRLLVL.

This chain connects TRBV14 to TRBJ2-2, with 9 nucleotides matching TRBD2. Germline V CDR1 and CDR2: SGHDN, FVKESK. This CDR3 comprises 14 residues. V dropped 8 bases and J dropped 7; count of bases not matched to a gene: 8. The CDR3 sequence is CASSGTSSIGELFF. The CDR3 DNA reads TGTGCCAGCTCTGGGACTAGCTCCATCGGGGAGCTGTTTTTT.

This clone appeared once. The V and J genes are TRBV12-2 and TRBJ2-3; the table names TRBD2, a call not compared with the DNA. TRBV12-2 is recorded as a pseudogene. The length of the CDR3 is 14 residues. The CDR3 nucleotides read TGTGCAAGTCGCTTAGGGCGGGATGAAAATACGCAGTATTTT. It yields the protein CASRLGRDENTQYF.

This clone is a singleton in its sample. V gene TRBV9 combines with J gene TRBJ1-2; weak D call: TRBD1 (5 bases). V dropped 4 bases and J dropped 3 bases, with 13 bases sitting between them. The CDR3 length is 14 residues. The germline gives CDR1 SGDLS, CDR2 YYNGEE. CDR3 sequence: CASSPDMGDYGYTF. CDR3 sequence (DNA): TGTGCCAGCAGCCCAGACATGGGGGACTATGGCTACACCTTC.

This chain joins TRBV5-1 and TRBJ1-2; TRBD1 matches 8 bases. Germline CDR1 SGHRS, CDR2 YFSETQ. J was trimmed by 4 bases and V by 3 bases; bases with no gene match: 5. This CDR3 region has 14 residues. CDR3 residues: CASSSGQEIYGYTF. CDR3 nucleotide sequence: TGCGCCAGCAGCTCGGGACAGGAGATCTATGGCTACACCTTC. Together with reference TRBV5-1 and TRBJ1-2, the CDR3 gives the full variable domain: KAGVTQTPRYLIKTRGQQVTLSCSPISGHRSVSWYQQTPGQGLQFLFEYFSETQRNKGNFPGRFSGRQFSNSRSEMNVSTLELGDSALYLCASSSGQEIYGYTFGSGTRLTVV.

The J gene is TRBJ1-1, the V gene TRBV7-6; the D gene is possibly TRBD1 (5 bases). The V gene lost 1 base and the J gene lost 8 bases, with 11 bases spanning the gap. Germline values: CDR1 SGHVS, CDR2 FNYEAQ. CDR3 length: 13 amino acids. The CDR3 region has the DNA TGTGCCAGCAGCTTAGGGGTCGGGGCGGAAGCTTTCTTT. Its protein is CASSLGVGAEAFF.

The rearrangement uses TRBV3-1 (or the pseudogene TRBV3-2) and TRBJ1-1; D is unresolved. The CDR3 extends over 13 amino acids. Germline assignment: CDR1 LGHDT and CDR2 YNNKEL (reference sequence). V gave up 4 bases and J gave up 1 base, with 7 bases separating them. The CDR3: CASSPTSNTEAFF. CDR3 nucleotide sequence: TGTGCCAGCAGCCCCACCTCGAACACTGAAGCTTTCTTT.

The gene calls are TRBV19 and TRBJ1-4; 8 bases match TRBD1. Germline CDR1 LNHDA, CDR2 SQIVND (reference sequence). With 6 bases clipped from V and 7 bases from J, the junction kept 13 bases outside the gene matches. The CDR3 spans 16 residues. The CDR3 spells CASRPGGGGMSEKLFF. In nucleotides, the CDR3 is TGTGCCAGTAGGCCAGGGGGCGGAGGAATGAGTGAAAAACTGTTTTTT.

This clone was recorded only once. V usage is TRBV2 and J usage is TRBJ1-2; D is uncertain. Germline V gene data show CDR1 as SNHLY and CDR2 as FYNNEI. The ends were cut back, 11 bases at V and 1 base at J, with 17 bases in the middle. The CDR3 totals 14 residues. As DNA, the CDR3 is TGTGCCGATTCCCGTGGCGCAGTTAACTATGGCTACACCTTC. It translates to CADSRGAVNYGYTF.